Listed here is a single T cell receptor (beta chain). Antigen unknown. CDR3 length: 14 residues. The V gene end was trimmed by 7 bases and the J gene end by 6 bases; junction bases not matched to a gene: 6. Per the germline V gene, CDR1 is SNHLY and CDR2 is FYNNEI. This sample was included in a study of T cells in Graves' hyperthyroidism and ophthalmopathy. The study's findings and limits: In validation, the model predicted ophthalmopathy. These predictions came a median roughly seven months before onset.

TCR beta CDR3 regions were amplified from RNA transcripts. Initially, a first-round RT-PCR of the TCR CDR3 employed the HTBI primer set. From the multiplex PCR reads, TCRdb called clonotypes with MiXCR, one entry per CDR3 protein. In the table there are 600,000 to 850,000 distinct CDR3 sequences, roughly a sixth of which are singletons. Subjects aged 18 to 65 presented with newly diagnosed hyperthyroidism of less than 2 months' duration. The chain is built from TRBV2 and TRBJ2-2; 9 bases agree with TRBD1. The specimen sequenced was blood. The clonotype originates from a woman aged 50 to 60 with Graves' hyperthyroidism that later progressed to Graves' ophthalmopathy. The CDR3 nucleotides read TGTGCCAGCAACTGGGACAGGGCGCCCGGGGAGCTGTTTTTT. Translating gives CASNWDRAPGELFF. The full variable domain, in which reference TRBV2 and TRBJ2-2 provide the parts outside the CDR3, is EPEVTQTPSHQVTQMGQEVILRCVPISNHLYFYWYRQILGQKVEFLVSFYNNEISEKSEIFDDQFSVERPDGSNFTLKIRSTKLEDSAMYFCASNWDRAPGELFFGEGSRLTVL.